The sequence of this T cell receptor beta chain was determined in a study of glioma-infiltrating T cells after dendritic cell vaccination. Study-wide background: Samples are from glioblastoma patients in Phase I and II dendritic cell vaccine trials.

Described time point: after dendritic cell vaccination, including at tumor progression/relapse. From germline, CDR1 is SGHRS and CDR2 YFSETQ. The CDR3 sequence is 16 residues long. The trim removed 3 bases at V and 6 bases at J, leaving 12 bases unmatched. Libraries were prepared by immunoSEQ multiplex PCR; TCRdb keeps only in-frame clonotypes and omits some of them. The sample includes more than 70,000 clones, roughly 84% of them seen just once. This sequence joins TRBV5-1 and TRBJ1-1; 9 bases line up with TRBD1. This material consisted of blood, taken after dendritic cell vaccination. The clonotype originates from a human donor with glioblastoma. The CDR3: CASSYARAGTGSEAFF. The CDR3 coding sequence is TGCGCCAGCAGCTACGCGAGGGCCGGGACAGGGTCTGAAGCTTTCTTT.